This TCR beta chain emerged from a study of T cell responses to AZD1222 COVID-19 vaccine. Study information: Pooling was applied to second doses at about 4 or about 12 weeks.

Comment on this clone: The target antigen is unknown.

Trimming removed 4 bases at V and 5 bases at J, with 20 bases between. This CDR3 region has 16 residues. Germline-derived CDR1 and CDR2 are SEHNR and FQNEAQ (reference sequence). Profiling relied on immunoSEQ multiplex PCR, and the TCRdb table lists in-frame clones only, not all of them. The repertoire holds tens of thousands of clones, with about nine tenths as singletons. Broader study findings: The span of vaccine-associated CD4 TCRs extended across spike, with dominance at 160-218 and 743-854. The donor group comprised mostly white British people and more females; the analysis possibly underestimated clonal diversity.

This TCR was sampled from an adult in good health. The chain is built from TRBV7-9 and TRBJ1-2; tentative D call: TRBD1 (6 bases). Source: peripheral blood, taken on day 0 of AZD1222 vaccination. The CDR3 loop reads CASSSAVGGREYGYTF. The CDR3 coding sequence is TGTGCCAGCAGCTCAGCGGTGGGGGGCAGGGAATATGGCTACACCTTC.